These 6 T cell receptor beta chains share one sample of origin, sequenced in a study of OX40 agonist ivuxolimab in advanced cancers. Measured with immunoSEQ multiplex PCR; TCRdb has only the in-frame clones, and not every one. This table has under 85,000 clones, 85% appearing once. This sample comprised CD4+ or CD8+ T cells sorted from blood, obtained in a trial of the OX40 agonist ivuxolimab. These receptors all come from an adult with an advanced solid tumor such as melanoma, head and neck, liver or kidney cancer.

The V call is TRBV6-6, the J call TRBJ2-7; 14 nucleotides align to TRBD2. Per the germline V gene, CDR1 is MNHNY and CDR2 is SVGAGI (reference sequence). The CDR3 runs to 16 residues. Germline trimming cut 2 bases from V and 0 bases from J; bases unmatched to any gene: 0. CDR3 protein: CASSYGTSGSSYEQYF. The DNA of the CDR3 is TGTGCCAGCAGTTACGGGACTAGCGGGAGCTCCTACGAGCAGTACTTC.

The chain combines TRBV28 with TRBJ2-7; D ambiguous. V was cut by 6 bases and J by 4 bases, with 16 bases left in between. The germline V gene has CDR1 MDHEN and CDR2 SYDVKM. The CDR3 totals 14 residues. CDR3 region: CASRVQESLYEQYF. DNA for the CDR3: TGTGCCAGCAGGGTTCAGGAATCTCTATACGAGCAGTACTTC.

V and J are TRBV10-3 and TRBJ1-1; D is unclear. Germline assignment: CDR1 ENHRY and CDR2 SYGVKD. The CDR3 is made up of 15 amino acids. V was shortened by 0 bases and J by 1 base, with 9 bases between the two germline ends. The CDR3 nucleotides are TGTGCCATCAGTGAGTCGCGGCCGTCGAACACTGAAGCTTTCTTT. This sequence encodes CAISESRPSNTEAFF.

J is TRBJ1-6 and V is TRBV2; D is undetermined. The CDR3 spans 14 residues. Germline V gives CDR1 SNHLY, CDR2 FYNNEI. Trimming stripped 3 bases from V and 7 bases from J, with 10 bases between. The CDR3 region has the DNA TGTGCCAGCAGTGACCTGTCCAGGAATTCACCCCTCCACTTT. It specifies CASSDLSRNSPLHF.

The genes are TRBV4-3 and TRBJ2-3, with D tentatively TRBD2 (6 bases). Trimming took off 3 bases at V and 8 bases at J, with 15 bases between the two ends. Per germline, CDR1 LGHNA and CDR2 YSLEER. The CDR3 is 14 amino acids. The CDR3 spells CASSQSRGTGTQYF. CDR3 bases: TGCGCCAGCAGCCAGTCCCGGGGGACTGGTACGCAGTATTTT.

This clone was recorded a few times. V gene TRBV10-3 combines with J gene TRBJ2-3; D is undetermined. Germline values: CDR1 ENHRY, CDR2 SYGVKD. V was pared by 3 bases and J by 2 bases, with 18 bases between. The CDR3 spans 17 residues. DNA of the CDR3: TGTGCCATCAGTGATCGTAAAGGGTCACCCCTCACAGATACGCAGTATTTT. Translation: CAISDRKGSPLTDTQYF.